What follows describes a single TCR beta chain. Its target is not known. The template used for profiling TCR beta VDJ and CDR3 was genomic DNA. TCRdb re-analysed the reads in MiXCR, keeping a single row per CDR3 protein. The table has roughly 61,000 distinct CDR3 sequences, roughly three fifths seen once. This sample is part of a study of CD8+CD57+ T cells in acquired aplastic anemia. Study at large: An average of approximately 3.2 ug of DNA was obtained from sorted CD4+ and CD8+ cells.

Whole-study findings and limits: Patients and healthy controls showed no significant CD8+ Simpson's diversity difference. The same twenty-nine CD8+ CDR3 sequences occurred in patients and in controls.

The CDR3 is 16 amino acids. V was clipped by 0 bases and J by 2 bases; unmatched bases: 5. CDR1 and CDR2 (germline): LNHNV, YYDKDF (reference sequence). Sequencing involved patients with CD8+CD57+ cell expansion previously shown by flow cytometry. Patients were treatment-naive when blood was sampled. The sample comprised sorted CD4+, CD8+, or CD8+CD57+ T cells (not recorded which) from PBMCs. The chain carries TRBV15 and TRBJ2-7, with 9 nucleotides matching TRBD2. This TCR derives from a human donor with aplastic anemia. CDR3 sequence (DNA): TGTGCCACCAGCAGAGAGGGCGGGGGGGCCGCCTACGAGCAGTACTTC. It translates to CATSREGGGAAYEQYF.